Described below is a single TCR beta chain sequence and its context. This sample was taken from a study of control samples from healthy donors and cancer patients. Germline CDR1 and CDR2: GTSNPN and SVGIG (reference sequence). The length of the CDR3 is 14 residues. Trimming removed 4 bases from V and 5 bases from J, with 12 bases in between. Using immunoSEQ multiplex PCR, the repertoire was profiled, and TCRdb retains in-frame clones only, with some absent. This sample has over 120,000 clones, with about 93% found just once. The TCR sequence derives from a man aged 55 to 70 with colorectal cancer. The material sequenced was PBMCs. The V and J genes are TRBV30 and TRBJ1-6, with D hard to call. CDR3 protein: CAWTGGQNNSPLHF. CDR3 bases: TGTGCCTGGACAGGAGGGCAAAATAATTCACCCCTCCACTTT.